This T cell receptor (beta chain) appears in the sequencing data of a study of T cell responses to AZD1222 COVID-19 vaccine. Libraries were prepared by immunoSEQ multiplex PCR; TCRdb keeps only in-frame clonotypes and omits some of them. The table includes 150,000 to 200,000 clones, 80% to 95% detected once. The table lists this clone with a count of one. The antigen is unknown. Findings and limits, study-wide: It should be noted that donors were predominantly white British and more often female, and clonal diversity was possibly underestimated.

This CDR3 is built from 15 residues. CDR1 and CDR2 (germline): MNHEY, SMNVEV (reference sequence). The V end lost 5 bases, the J end lost 5 bases, and 13 bases lay between the germline ends. The sequences come from peripheral blood, collected on day 0 of AZD1222 vaccination. The sequence was obtained from an adult in good health. This chain uses TRBV27 with TRBJ2-6; the D is unclear. The CDR3 region has the DNA TGTGCCAGCAGTCCCTCCCCCCTCTGGGCCAACGTCCTGACTTTC. It translates to CASSPSPLWANVLTF. Looking up the rest from reference TRBV27 and TRBJ2-6 gives the full variable domain: EAQVTQNPRYLITVTGKKLTVTCSQNMNHEYMSWYRQDPGLGLRQIYYSMNVEVTDKGDVPEGYKVSRKEKRNFPLILESPSPNQTSLYFCASSPSPLWANVLTFGAGSRLTVL.